The TCR beta chain described here comes from a study of blood T cell repertoires in COVID-19. In the original analysis: Amplification from reference gene primers served as the basis for estimated nucleated cell counts. Profiled with immunoSEQ multiplex PCR; TCRdb holds only in-frame clones, not every one. V and J calls and clone size follow that table, whereas D and trimming were derived from the DNA. The data show over 90,000 clones, with about 87% seen just once and around 13% held by the top ten. This CDR3 has 14 residues. V gave up 5 bases and J gave up 4 bases, with 14 bases separating them. Germline V CDR1 and CDR2: SGHTA, FQGNSA.

The specimen was peripheral blood. J is TRBJ1-1 and V is TRBV7-2, with D tentatively TRBD1 (5 bases). This sequence was found in a human donor in a cohort sampled during active or convalescent COVID-19. CDR3 loop: CASSPSGGVTEAFF. The CDR3 coding sequence is TGTGCCAGCAGCCCCTCCGGGGGGGTCACTGAAGCTTTCTTT. The complete variable domain, with remaining parts taken from reference TRBV7-2 and TRBJ1-1, reads GAGVSQSPSNKVTEKGKDVELRCDPISGHTALYWYRQSLGQGLEFLIYFQGNSAPDKSGLPSDRFSAERTGGSVSTLTIQRTQQEDSAVYLCASSPSGGVTEAFFGQGTRLTVV.